The sequence of this TCR beta chain was determined in a study of neurological immune-mediated disorders. Synthesis of cDNA used 5'RACE (with 10-nucleotide random UMIs). Using its own MiXCR run on the 5' RACE reads, TCRdb lists one record per CDR3 protein. The top ten hold over 1% of the sample, which has about 43,000 distinct CDR3 sequences, 9.5% to 15% seen once. There are 19 residues in the CDR3. Trimming at V came to 0 bases and at J to 3 bases, leaving 11 bases not matched to a gene. Germline CDR1 is SGDLS and CDR2 is YYNGEE. This clonotype was seen at least ten times. The V call is TRBV9, the J call TRBJ1-4, with 10 bases identical to TRBD1. Sequencing was done on a sample of PBMCs. This receptor was identified in a female donor in good health. The CDR3 spells CASSVGLGQGSLANEKLFF. CDR3 coding DNA: TGTGCCAGCAGCGTAGGTTTGGGACAGGGGAGTCTTGCTAATGAAAAACTGTTTTTT.